The TCR beta chain described here comes from a study of shared clonotypes between healthy human individuals. V lost 6 bases and J lost 7, with 10 bases in between. The germline V gene has CDR1 MNHEY and CDR2 SVGAGI. The CDR3 is made up of 12 amino acids. Regarding the study as a whole: What naive subsets generally showed was a larger estimated richness than memory subsets showed. The sharing of around 5% of naive CD4 clonotypes was seen across a few donors.

In regard to this clone: No antigen is known for it.

Study donors comprised healthy, HIV-negative adults devoid of recent acute infection or vaccination. Researchers reported that CD8 memory united CD45RO+ cells with CCR7-negative CD45RA+ TemRA cells. Data came from immunoSEQ multiplex PCR; TCRdb stores just in-frame clones and leaves some out. This sample yields 550,000 to 800,000 clones, of which 80% to 95% are seen a single time; 30% to 40% belongs to the top ten. The receptor was derived from a man between 18 and 29 years old in good health. Some clones in this sample may be carry-over from other donors' samples. Sample: memory CD8+ T cells from PBMCs. Subset described: CD45RO+ cells pooled with CCR7-negative TemRA cells. The rearrangement uses TRBV6-5 and TRBJ1-5, with D perhaps matching TRBD1 (5 bases). The CDR3 region is CASRPRDQPQHF. The CDR3 bases are TGTGCCAGCAGACCCAGGGACCAGCCCCAGCATTTT.